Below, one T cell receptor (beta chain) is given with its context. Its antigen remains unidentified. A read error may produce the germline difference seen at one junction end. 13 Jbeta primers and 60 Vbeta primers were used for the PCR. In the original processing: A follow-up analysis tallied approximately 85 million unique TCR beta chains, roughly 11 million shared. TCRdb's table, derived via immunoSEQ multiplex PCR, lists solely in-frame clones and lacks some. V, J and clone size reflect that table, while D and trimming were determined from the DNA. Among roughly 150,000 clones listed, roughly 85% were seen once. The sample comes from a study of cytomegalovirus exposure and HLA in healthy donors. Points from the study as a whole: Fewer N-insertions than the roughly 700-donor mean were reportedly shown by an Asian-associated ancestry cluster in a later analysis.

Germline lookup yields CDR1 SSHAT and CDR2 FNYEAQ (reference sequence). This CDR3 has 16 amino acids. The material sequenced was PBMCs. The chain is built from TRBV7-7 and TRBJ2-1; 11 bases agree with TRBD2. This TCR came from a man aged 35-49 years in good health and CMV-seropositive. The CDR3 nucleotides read TGTGCTAGCAGCCGATCCAGTACTAGCGGGAGAGGGGAGCAGTTCTTC. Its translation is CASSRSSTSGRGEQFF.